The subject of this entry is one T cell receptor (beta chain). It has no known antigen specificity. Base-call qualities are not available, and no considerably larger clone is one nucleotide away. These data originate in a study of shared clonotypes between healthy human individuals (dated by TCRdb to 2018 to 2020). Background on the whole study: A couple of women and a few men aged 18 to 49 years were included in the cohort. For each donor, CD4 naive and CD4 memory were each run on three plates, CD8 naive on two plates, and CD8 memory on one plate. The study deeply sequenced blood TCR repertoires of five healthy adults to estimate repertoire size and the extent of clonotype sharing between individuals. Libraries were prepared and TCR repertoires were sequenced by different laboratories using diverse techniques, in order to increase sequencing depth and limit assay-specific biases. Leukapheresis yielded between about 0.8 and 8.9 billion PBMCs per donor. Overall study results and their limits: Pairwise subsampling indicated that sequencing depth was expected to affect the degree of clonotype sharing among donors. Rarefaction of sorted-subset datasets indicated incomplete sequencing despite the large sequencing depth. When four donors were compared, the shared fraction of clonotypes was about 5% for naive CD4, about 4% for naive CD8, 2.3% for memory CD4, and about 0.36% for memory CD8. Larger estimated clonotype richness was generally found for naive subsets than for memory subsets. Compared with non-shared clonotypes, clonotypes shared by all four sorted-subset donors had higher generation probabilities. Only blood was sampled, and tissue TCR repertoires likely differ from those in blood. Because the study included a small number of donors, the genetic and exposure-history diversity represented was limited.

V drops 3 bases and J drops 7 bases, leaving 15 bases in between. Its CDR3 holds 15 amino acids, cysteine through phenylalanine. The retained sequence is limited to the CDR3, 45 bases, with the frame set at the first base. The germline V gene provides CDR1 SGHVS and CDR2 FQNEAQ. Healthy HIV-negative adults with no recently reported acute infections or vaccinations were included as donors. All donors were Caucasian adults living in Nashville, Tennessee, USA. CD4+ T cells were enriched by magnetic negative selection, after which naive cells were positively selected on CD45RA and the negative fraction was taken as the memory subset. After blood collection by leukapheresis, PBMCs were isolated using Ficoll-Histopaque density gradient centrifugation and then cryopreserved in the vapor phase of liquid nitrogen. Analytical flow cytometry was used to check the purity and quantity of every magnetically sorted T cell population. From each sorted fraction, genomic DNA was isolated and quantified by UV absorbance on a Nanodrop 2000c.

TCR CDR3 regions were amplified from genomic DNA by multiplex PCR using the deep immunoSEQ assay. Genomic DNA extracted from each cell subset was distributed evenly over all wells of several immunoSEQ 96-well plates, and each plate served as one replicate. For sorted subsets, roughly 200 ng genomic DNA, equal to 25,000 to 35,000 T cell genomes, was loaded into each replicate PCR. Purified libraries were quantified with a Qubit 3.0 fluorometer, sized on a Bioanalyzer 2100, and re-quantified with the KAPA Library Quantification kit. Every immunoSEQ 96-well plate was sequenced on a separate single-read 150-cycle Illumina NextSeq 550 flow cell. The paper's processing steps were these. The immunoSEQ output contained only junctional sequences without quality scores, so filtering could not match that applied to full-length reads. Sequences were annotated with PyIR, a Python wrapper for IgBLAST v1.9, and V/J genes and CDR3 were assigned using IMGT germline references. Reads were removed for weak V/J assignments (E-value above 1e-6), missing CDR3, stop codons, out-of-frame junctions, or ambiguous translated residues. A V3J clonotype was defined by an identical inferred V gene, J gene, and CDR3 amino acid sequence. To compute the percentage overlap between repertoires, the number of shared unique clonotypes was divided by the size of the smaller repertoire. Three approaches were used to assess repertoire richness: RTK rarefaction, the Chao1 estimator, and Recon v2.1 estimates of unobserved clonotypes. Generation probabilities were computed with OLGA for all TCRbeta clonotypes obtained by the gDNA method from several donors. TCRdb provides this immuneACCESS table in a form limited to in-frame rearrangements. Some clones are lacking; in checked studies, under half of them reflect an unresolved V gene, and why the rest are absent is not known. The D gene and trimming were derived from the DNA, and the V and J assignments and clone size from that table. The sample has a few million clones on record, 85% to 95% of them singletons. The top ten constitute 0.14% of the sample.

This TCR came from a man in his late teens or twenties in good health. The sequence links TRBV7-8 to TRBJ1-4, and TRBD1 may be the D gene, going by 6 matching bases. Sequenced: naive CD4+ T cells sorted from blood. The cell subset or site label of this sample denotes: CD45RA+ positively selected. The CDR3 here reads CASSFQGRGSEKLFF. The sequence in DNA is TGTGCCAGCAGCTTCCAGGGTAGGGGGAGTGAAAAACTGTTTTTT.